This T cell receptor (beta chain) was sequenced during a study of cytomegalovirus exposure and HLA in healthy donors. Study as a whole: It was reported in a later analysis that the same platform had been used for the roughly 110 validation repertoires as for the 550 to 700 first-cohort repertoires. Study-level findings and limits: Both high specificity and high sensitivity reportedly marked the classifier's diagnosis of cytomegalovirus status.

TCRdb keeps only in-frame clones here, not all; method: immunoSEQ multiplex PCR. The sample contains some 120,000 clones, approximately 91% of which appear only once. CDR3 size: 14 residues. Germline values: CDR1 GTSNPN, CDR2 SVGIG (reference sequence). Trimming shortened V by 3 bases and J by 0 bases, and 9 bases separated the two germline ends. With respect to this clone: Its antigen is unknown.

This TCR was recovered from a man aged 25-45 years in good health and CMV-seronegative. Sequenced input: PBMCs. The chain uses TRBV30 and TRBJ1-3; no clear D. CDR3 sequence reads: CAWRDSSSGNTIYF. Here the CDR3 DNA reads TGTGCCTGGAGGGACTCGAGCTCTGGAAACACCATATATTTT.